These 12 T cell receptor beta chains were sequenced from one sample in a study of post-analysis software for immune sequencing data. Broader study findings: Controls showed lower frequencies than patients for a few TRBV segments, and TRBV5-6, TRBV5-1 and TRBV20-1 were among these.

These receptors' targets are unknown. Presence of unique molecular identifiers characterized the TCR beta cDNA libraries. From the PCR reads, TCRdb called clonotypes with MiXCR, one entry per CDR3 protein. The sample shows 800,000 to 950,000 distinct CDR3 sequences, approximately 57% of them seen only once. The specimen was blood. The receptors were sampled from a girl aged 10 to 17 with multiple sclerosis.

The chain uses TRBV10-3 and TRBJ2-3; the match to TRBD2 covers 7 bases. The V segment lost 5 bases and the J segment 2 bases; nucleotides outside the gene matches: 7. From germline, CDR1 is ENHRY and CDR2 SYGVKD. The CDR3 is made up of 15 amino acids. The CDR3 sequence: CAISKAGTVTDTQYF. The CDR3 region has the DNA TGTGCCATCAGTAAAGCGGGGACGGTCACAGATACGCAGTATTTT.

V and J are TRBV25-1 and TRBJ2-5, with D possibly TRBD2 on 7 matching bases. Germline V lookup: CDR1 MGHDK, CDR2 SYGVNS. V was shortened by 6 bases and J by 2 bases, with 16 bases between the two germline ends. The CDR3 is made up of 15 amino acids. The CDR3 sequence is CASSKGGVLQETQYF. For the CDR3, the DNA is TGTGCCAGCAGCAAAGGGGGGGTCTTACAAGAGACCCAGTACTTC.

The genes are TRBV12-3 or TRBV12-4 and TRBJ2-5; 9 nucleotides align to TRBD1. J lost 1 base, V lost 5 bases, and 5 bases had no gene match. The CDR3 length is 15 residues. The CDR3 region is CASSPDRGFQETQYF. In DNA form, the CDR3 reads TGTGCCAGCAGTCCGGACAGGGGATTCCAAGAGACCCAGTACTTC.

CDR3 sequence (DNA): TGTGCCACCAGCAGACTTTTCGCCGCGGGACTAGTCTCATCCAATGAGCAGTTCTTC. Protein: CATSRLFAAGLVSSNEQFF. This rearrangement joins TRBV15 to TRBJ2-1, with TRBD2 matching 8 bases. The CDR3 length is 19 residues. Germline-derived CDR1 and CDR2 are LNHNV and YYDKDF (reference sequence). V lost 2 bases and J lost 6; bases outside the gene matches: 18.

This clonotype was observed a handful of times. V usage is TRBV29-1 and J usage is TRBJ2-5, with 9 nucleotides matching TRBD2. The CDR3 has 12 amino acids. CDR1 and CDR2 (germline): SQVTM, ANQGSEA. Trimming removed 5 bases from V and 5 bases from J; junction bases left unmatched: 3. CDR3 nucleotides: TGCAGCGTTACTAGCGGGTCTGAGACCCAGTACTTC. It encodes CSVTSGSETQYF.

The CDR3 region is CSASEGQGYEQYF. The CDR3 nucleotides read TGCAGTGCTAGCGAGGGTCAGGGCTACGAGCAGTACTTC. The V gene is TRBV20-1, the J gene TRBJ2-4; D possibly matches TRBD1 or TRBD2 (5 bases each). The J call may be faulty, since TRBJ2-7 better matches the DNA end. The CDR3 is 13 amino acids. Germline V gene data show CDR1 as DFQATT and CDR2 as SNEGSKA (reference sequence).

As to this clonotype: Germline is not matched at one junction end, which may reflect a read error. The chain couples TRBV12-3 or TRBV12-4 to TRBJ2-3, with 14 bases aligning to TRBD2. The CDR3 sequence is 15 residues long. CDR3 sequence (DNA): TGTGCCGGCAGTTCCTGGACTAGCGGGAGGGATACGCAGTATTTT. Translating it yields CAGSSWTSGRDTQYF.

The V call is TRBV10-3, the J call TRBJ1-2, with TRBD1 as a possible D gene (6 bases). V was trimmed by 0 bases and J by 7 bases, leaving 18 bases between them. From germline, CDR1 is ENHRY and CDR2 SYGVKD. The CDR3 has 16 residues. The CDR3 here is CAISESGAGAPSGYTF. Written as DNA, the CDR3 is TGTGCCATCAGTGAGTCGGGGGCAGGGGCCCCCTCTGGCTACACCTTC.

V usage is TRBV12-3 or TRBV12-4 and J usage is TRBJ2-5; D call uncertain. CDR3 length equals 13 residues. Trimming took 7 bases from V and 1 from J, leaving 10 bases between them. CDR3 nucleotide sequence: TGTGCCAGCATGCTAATCCCCCAAGAGACCCAGTACTTC. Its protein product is CASMLIPQETQYF.

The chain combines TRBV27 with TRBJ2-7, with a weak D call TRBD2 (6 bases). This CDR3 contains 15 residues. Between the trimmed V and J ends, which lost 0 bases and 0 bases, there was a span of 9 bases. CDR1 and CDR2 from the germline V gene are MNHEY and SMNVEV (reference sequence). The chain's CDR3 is CASSLSIGSSYEQYF. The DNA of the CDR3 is TGTGCCAGCAGTTTATCGATCGGGAGCTCCTACGAGCAGTACTTC.

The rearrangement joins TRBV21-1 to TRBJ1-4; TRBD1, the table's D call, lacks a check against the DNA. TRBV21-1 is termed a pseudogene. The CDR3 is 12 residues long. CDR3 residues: CASSKEGSKLFF. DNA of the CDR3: TGTGCCAGCAGCAAAGAGGGGTCAAAACTGTTTTTT.

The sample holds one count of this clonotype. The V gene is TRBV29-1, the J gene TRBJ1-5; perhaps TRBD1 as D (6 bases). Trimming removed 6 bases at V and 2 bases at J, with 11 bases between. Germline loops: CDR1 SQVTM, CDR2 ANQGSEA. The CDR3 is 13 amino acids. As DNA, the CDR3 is TGCAGCGTCCAGAACAGGGGCAATCAGCCCCAGCATTTT. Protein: CSVQNRGNQPQHF.